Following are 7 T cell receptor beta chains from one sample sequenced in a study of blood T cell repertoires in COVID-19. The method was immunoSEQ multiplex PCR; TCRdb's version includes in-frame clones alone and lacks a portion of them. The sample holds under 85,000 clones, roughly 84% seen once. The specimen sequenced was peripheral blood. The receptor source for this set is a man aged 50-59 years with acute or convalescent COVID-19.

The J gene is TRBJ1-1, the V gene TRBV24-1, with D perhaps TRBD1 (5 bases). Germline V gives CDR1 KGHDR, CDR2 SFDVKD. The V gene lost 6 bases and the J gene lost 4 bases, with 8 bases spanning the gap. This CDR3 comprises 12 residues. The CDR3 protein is CATSWGGTEAFF. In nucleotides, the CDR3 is TGTGCCACCAGTTGGGGGGGCACTGAAGCTTTCTTT.

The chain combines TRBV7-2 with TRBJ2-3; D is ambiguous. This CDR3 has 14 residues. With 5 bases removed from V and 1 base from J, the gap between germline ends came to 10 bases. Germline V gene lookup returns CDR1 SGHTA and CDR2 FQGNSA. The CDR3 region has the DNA TGTGCCAGCAGCCAGGATTGGGGCACAGATACGCAGTATTTT. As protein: CASSQDWGTDTQYF. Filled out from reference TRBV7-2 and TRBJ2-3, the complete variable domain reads GAGVSQSPSNKVTEKGKDVELRCDPISGHTALYWYRQSLGQGLEFLIYFQGNSAPDKSGLPSDRFSAERTGGSVSTLTIQRTQQEDSAVYLCASSQDWGTDTQYFGPGTRLTVL.

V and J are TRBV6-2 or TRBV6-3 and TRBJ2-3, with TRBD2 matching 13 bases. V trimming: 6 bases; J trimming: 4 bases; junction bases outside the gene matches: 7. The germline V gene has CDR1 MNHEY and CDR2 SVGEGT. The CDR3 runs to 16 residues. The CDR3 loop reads CASSQTSGRSPDTQYF. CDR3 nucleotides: TGTGCCAGCAGCCAGACTAGCGGGAGGTCTCCAGATACGCAGTATTTT.

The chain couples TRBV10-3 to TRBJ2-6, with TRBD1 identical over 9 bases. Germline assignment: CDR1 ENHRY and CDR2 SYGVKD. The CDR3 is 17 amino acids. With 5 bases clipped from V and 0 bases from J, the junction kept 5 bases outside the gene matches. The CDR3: CAISRTGASSGANVLTF. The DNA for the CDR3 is TGTGCCATCAGTCGGACAGGGGCAAGCTCTGGGGCCAACGTCCTGACTTTC.

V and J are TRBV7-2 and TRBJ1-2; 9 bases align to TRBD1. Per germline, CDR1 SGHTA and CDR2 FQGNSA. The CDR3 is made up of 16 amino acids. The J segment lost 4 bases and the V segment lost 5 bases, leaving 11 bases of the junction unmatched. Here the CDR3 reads CASSPPPGQGSYGYTF. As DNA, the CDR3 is TGTGCCAGCAGCCCACCCCCGGGACAGGGATCCTATGGCTACACCTTC. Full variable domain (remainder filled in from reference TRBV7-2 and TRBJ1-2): GAGVSQSPSNKVTEKGKDVELRCDPISGHTALYWYRQSLGQGLEFLIYFQGNSAPDKSGLPSDRFSAERTGGSVSTLTIQRTQQEDSAVYLCASSPPPGQGSYGYTFGSGTRLTVV.

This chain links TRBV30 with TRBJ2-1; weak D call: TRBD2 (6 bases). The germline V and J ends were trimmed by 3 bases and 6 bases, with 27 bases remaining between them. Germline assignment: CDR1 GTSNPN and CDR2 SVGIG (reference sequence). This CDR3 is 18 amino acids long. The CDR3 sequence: CAWRGGLWTINEVNEQFF. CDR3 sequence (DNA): TGTGCCTGGAGGGGGGGACTCTGGACCATAAACGAGGTCAATGAGCAGTTCTTC.

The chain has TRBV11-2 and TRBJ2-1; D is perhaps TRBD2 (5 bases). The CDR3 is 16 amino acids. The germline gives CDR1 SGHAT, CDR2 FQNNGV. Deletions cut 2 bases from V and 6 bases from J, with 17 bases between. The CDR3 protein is CASSLTRAGRTNEQFF. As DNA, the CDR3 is TGTGCCAGCAGCTTAACTCGGGCGGGCAGGACCAATGAGCAGTTCTTC. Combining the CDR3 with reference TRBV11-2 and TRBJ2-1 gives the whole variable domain EAGVAQSPRYKIIEKRQSVAFWCNPISGHATLYWYQQILGQGPKLLIQFQNNGVVDDSQLPKDRFSAERLKGVDSTLKIQPAKLEDSAVYLCASSLTRAGRTNEQFFGPGTRLTVL.